A single sample gave rise to the 10 T cell receptor beta chains below, sequenced in a study of radiation and T cells in renal cell carcinoma. Time point described: blood 2 weeks post-SBRT. Stated treatment: 15 Gy SBRT to primary tumor, nephrectomy 4 weeks later. The protocol was immunoSEQ multiplex PCR, while the TCRdb copy is restricted to in-frame clones and leaves out a portion. This sample has about 150,000 clones; roughly 87% occur once, and the top ten carry roughly 13%. The source was blood, collected from a patient whose treatment included radiotherapy and nephrectomy. The receptors come from a woman aged 45-60 years with renal cell carcinoma.

The rearrangement uses TRBV6-1 and TRBJ1-5; TRBD1 matches 7 bases. Germline values: CDR1 MNHNS, CDR2 SASEGT. CDR3 size: 16 residues. Trimming removed 3 bases from V and 1 base from J; junction bases left unmatched: 6. Here the CDR3 DNA reads TGTGCCAGCAGTGAGTCGGGACAGATCAGCAATCAGCCCCAGCATTTT. This translates into CASSESGQISNQPQHF.

This clone occurred once. The chain links TRBV19 to TRBJ1-1; no firm D call. Germline V gene sequence: CDR1 LNHDA, CDR2 SQIVND (reference sequence). V was clipped by 7 bases and J by 6 bases, with 9 bases between them. The CDR3 covers 11 residues. The CDR3 DNA is TGTGCCAGTATGGAACACCCTGAAGCTTTCTTT. It codes for CASMEHPEAFF.

This sequence joins TRBV10-3 and TRBJ2-2; TRBD2 matches at 10 bases. The CDR3 totals 15 residues. In germline, CDR1 is ENHRY, CDR2 SYGVKD. Germline trimming cut 4 bases from V and 3 bases from J; bases unmatched to any gene: 2. DNA for the CDR3: TGTGCCATCAGTGCTAGCGGGGGAGACACCGGGGAGCTGTTTTTT. Translation: CAISASGGDTGELFF.

The chain joins TRBV7-2 to TRBJ1-5; D might be TRBD1 (5 bases). Between the trimmed V and J ends, which lost 3 bases and 8 bases, there was a span of 11 bases. Per germline, CDR1 SGHTA and CDR2 FQGNSA. CDR3 size: 13 residues. The CDR3 nucleotides are TGTGCCAGCAGCTTCGGGGTGGGGGAGCCCCAGCATTTT. Residues: CASSFGVGEPQHF.

V usage is TRBV15 and J usage is TRBJ2-5; TRBD1 agrees at 8 bases. In germline, CDR1 is LNHNV, CDR2 YYDKDF (reference sequence). Unmatched junction bases numbered 10, after V lost 8 bases and J lost 5 bases. This CDR3 spans 14 amino acids. CDR3 nucleotide sequence: TGTGCCACCGCGAGACTACAGGGGGGCGAGACCCAGTACTTC. Translation gives CATARLQGGETQYF.

This sequence joins TRBV19 and TRBJ1-3, with D possibly being TRBD1 (5 bases). The CDR3 is 15 residues long. Germline assignment: CDR1 LNHDA and CDR2 SQIVND (reference sequence). V was pared by 0 bases and J by 2 bases, with 8 bases between. The CDR3 is CASSIDGTTGNTIYF. CDR3 coding DNA: TGTGCCAGTAGTATAGATGGGACGACTGGAAACACCATATATTTT.

V is TRBV5-1 and J is TRBJ2-1; maybe TRBD1 (5 bases). CDR3 length: 15 amino acids. V lost 1 base, J lost 6 bases, and 14 bases lay in between. The V gene's germline CDR1 is SGHRS and CDR2 YFSETQ. CDR3 sequence: CASSLFLAQGNEQFF. The CDR3 coding sequence is TGCGCCAGCAGCTTGTTCCTTGCCCAGGGCAATGAGCAGTTCTTC.

This chain uses TRBV7-2 with TRBJ2-5; 15 positions agree with TRBD2. Germline V gene data show CDR1 as SGHTA and CDR2 as FQGNSA. The CDR3 is 13 residues long. Germline trimming cut 5 bases from V and 11 bases from J; bases unmatched to any gene: 3. CDR3 loop: CASSPGLAGGQYF. For the CDR3, the DNA is TGTGCCAGCAGCCCAGGACTAGCGGGGGGGCAGTACTTC.

The chain combines TRBV2 with TRBJ2-3, with unresolved D. The germline CDR1 and CDR2 sequences are SNHLY and FYNNEI. The CDR3 contains 15 residues. Trimming removed 5 bases at V and 1 base at J, with 13 bases between. Here the CDR3 reads CASSQNSIRTDTQYF. The CDR3 DNA is TGTGCCAGCAGTCAAAACTCGATCCGCACAGATACGCAGTATTTT. The complete variable domain, with remaining parts taken from reference TRBV2 and TRBJ2-3, reads EPEVTQTPSHQVTQMGQEVILRCVPISNHLYFYWYRQILGQKVEFLVSFYNNEISEKSEIFDDQFSVERPDGSNFTLKIRSTKLEDSAMYFCASSQNSIRTDTQYFGPGTRLTVL.

This rearrangement joins TRBV4-2 to TRBJ2-6; D tentatively fits TRBD1 or TRBD2 (6 bases each). Between the trimmed V and J ends, which lost 4 bases and 2 bases, there was a span of 18 bases. The CDR3 is 18 amino acids. CDR1 is LGHNA, CDR2 YNFKEQ, per germline. CDR3 in amino acids: CASSPRASGATGANVLTF. The CDR3 DNA reads TGTGCCAGCAGCCCCAGAGCGTCGGGGGCGACTGGGGCCAACGTCCTGACTTTC.